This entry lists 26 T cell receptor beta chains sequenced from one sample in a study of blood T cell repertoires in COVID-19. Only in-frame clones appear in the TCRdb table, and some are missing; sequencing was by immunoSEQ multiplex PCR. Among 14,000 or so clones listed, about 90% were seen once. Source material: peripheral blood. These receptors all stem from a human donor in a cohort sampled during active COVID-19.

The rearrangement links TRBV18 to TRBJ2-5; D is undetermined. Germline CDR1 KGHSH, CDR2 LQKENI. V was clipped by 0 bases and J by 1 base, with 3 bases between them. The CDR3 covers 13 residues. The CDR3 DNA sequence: TGTGCCAGCTCACCACCGAGCCAAGAGACCCAGTACTTC. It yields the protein CASSPPSQETQYF.

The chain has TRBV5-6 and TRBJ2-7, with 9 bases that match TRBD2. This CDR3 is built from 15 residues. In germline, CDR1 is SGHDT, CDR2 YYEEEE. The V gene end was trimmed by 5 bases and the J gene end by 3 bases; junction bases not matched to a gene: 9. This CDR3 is CASRPGVAGVYEQYF. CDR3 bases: TGTGCCAGCAGACCCGGGGTAGCGGGGGTCTACGAGCAGTACTTC.

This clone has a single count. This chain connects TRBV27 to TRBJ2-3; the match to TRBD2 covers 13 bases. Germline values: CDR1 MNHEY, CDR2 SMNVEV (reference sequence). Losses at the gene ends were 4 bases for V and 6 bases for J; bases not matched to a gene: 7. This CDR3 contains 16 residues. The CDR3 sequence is CASSSRLAGGADTQYF. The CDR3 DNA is TGTGCCAGCAGTTCCCGACTAGCGGGAGGTGCGGATACGCAGTATTTT.

CDR3 in amino acids: CASSFVGDEQFF. In DNA form, the CDR3 reads TGTGCCAGCAGTTTTGTCGGGGATGAGCAGTTCTTC. The rearrangement links TRBV12-3 or TRBV12-4 to TRBJ2-1; D is perhaps TRBD2 (5 bases). The CDR3 sequence is 12 residues long. The V gene lost 3 bases and the J gene lost 8 bases, with 8 bases spanning the gap.

CDR3 nucleotide sequence: TGTGCCAGCTCACCCCGCAGGGGCGCATACGGTGGCTACACCTTC. This sequence encodes CASSPRRGAYGGYTF. V is TRBV18 and J is TRBJ1-2; tentative D call: TRBD1 (6 bases). Trimming stripped 3 bases from V and 7 bases from J, with 18 bases between. CDR1 is KGHSH and CDR2 is LQKENI in the germline V gene. This CDR3 has 15 residues.

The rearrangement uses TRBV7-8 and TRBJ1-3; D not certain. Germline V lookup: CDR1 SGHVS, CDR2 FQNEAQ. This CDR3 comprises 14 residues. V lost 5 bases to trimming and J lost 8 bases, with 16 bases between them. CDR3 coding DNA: TGTGCCAGCAGCCCCTCGTTCGGAGCGGACACCATATATTTT. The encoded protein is CASSPSFGADTIYF.

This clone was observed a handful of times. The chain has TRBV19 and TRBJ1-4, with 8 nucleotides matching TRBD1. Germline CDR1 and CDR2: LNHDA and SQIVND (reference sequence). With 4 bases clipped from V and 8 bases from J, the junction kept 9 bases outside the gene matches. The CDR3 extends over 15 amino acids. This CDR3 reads CASSTIQGASEKLFF. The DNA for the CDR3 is TGTGCCAGTAGTACGATCCAGGGGGCGAGCGAAAAACTGTTTTTT.

The chain's CDR3 is CASSYRAGGYQETQYF. The CDR3 DNA follows: TGTGCCAGCAGCTACCGCGCGGGAGGTTATCAGGAGACCCAGTACTTC. The chain links TRBV27 to TRBJ2-5; 8 nucleotides match TRBD2. The V gene end was trimmed by 6 bases and the J gene end by 5 bases; junction bases not matched to a gene: 14. Germline CDR1 and CDR2: MNHEY and SMNVEV (reference sequence). The CDR3 has 16 amino acids.

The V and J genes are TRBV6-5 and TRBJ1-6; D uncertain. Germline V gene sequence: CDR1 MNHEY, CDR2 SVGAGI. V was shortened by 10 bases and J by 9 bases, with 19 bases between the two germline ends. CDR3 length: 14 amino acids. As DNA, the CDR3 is TGTGCCATCTCGGAACAGCGGACTACTTCACCCCTCCACTTT. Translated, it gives CAISEQRTTSPLHF.

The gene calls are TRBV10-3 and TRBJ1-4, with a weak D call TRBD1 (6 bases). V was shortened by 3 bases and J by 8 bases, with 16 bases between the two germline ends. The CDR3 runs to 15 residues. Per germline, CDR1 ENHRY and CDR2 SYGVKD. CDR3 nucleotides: TGTGCCATCAGTGACGGCGGGGGGGCAGAGGAAAAACTGTTTTTT. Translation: CAISDGGGAEEKLFF.

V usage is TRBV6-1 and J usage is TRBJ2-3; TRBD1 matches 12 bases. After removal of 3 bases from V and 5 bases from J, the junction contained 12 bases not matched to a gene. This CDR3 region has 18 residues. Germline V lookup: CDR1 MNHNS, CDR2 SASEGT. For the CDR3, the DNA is TGTGCCAGCAGTGATCGGTTACAGGGACAGGGGGCAGTAGATACGCAGTATTTT. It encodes CASSDRLQGQGAVDTQYF.

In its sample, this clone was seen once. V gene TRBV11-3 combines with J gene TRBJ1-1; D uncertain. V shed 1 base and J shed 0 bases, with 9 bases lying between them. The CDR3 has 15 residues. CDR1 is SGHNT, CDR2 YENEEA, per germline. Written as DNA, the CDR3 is TGTGCCAGCAGCTTAGGGGCAGCTATGAACACTGAAGCTTTCTTT. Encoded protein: CASSLGAAMNTEAFF.

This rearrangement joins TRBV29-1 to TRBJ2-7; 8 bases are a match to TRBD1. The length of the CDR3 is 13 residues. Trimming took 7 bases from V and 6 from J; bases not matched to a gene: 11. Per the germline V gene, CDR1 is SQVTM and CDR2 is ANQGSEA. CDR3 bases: TGCAGCGCCACCTCGTGGACAGGGAGCGAGCAGTACTTC. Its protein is CSATSWTGSEQYF.

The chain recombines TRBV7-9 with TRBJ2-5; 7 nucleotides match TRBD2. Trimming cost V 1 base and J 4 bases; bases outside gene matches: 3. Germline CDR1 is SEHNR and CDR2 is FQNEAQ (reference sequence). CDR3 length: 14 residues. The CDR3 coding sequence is TGTGCCAGCAGCTTAGGGGGAGGGGTAGAGACCCAGTACTTC. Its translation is CASSLGGGVETQYF.

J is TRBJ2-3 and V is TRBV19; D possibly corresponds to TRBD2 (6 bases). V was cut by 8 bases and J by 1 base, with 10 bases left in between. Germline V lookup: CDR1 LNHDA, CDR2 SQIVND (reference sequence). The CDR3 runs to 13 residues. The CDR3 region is CASGGYRTDTQYF. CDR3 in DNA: TGTGCCAGTGGAGGGTATCGCACAGATACGCAGTATTTT.

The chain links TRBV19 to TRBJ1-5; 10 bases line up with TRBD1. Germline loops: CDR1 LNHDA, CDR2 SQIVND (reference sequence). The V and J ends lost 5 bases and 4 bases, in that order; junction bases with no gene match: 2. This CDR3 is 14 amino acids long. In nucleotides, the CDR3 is TGTGCCAGTAGTGGGGGACAGGGGAATCAGCCCCAGCATTTT. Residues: CASSGGQGNQPQHF.

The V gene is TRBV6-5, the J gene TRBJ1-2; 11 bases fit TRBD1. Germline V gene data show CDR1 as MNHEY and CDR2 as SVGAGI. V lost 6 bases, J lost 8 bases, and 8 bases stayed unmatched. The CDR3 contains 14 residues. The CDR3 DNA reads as TGTGCCAGCAGATACACGGGACAGGGGGAGGGCTACACCTTC. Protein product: CASRYTGQGEGYTF.

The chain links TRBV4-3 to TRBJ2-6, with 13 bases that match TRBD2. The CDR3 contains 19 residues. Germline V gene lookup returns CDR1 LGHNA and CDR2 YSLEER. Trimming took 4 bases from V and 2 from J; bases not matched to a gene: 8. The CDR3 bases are TGCGCCAGCAGCCTCGGCCCACTAGCGGGGGGGCCTGGGGCCAACGTCCTGACTTTC. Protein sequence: CASSLGPLAGGPGANVLTF.

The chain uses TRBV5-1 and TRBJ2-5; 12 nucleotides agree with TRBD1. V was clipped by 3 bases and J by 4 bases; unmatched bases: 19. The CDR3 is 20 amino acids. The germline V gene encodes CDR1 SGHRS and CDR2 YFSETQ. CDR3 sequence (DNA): TGCGCCAGCAGCTCCGGGACAGGGGGCTCCCGGGGTTTGAATAGAGAGACCCAGTACTTC. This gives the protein CASSSGTGGSRGLNRETQYF.

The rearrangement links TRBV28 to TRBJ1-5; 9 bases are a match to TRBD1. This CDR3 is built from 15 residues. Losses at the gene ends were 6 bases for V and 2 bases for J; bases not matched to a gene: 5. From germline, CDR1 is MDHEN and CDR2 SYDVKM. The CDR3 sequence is CASRSTGGGNQPQHF. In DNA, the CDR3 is TGTGCCAGCAGGTCAACAGGGGGCGGCAATCAGCCCCAGCATTTT.

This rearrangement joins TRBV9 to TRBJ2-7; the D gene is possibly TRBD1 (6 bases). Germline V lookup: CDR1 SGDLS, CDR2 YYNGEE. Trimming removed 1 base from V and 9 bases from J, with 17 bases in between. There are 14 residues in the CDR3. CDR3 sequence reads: CASSVSWTDSVQYF. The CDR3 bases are TGTGCCAGCAGCGTAAGTTGGACAGATTCGGTGCAGTACTTC.

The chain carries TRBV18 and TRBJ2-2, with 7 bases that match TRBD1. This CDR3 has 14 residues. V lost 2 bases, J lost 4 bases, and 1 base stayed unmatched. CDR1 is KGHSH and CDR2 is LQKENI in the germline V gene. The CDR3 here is CASSPRGLTGELFF. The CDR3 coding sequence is TGTGCCAGCTCACCAAGGGGGCTCACCGGGGAGCTGTTTTTT.

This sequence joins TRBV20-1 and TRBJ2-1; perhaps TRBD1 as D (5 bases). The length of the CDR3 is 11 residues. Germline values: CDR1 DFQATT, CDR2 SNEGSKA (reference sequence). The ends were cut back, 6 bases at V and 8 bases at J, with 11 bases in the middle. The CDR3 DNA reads TGCAGTGCAGATATCAGGGATGAGCAGTTCTTC. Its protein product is CSADIRDEQFF.

This chain's CDR3 is CASSETGSSGGNIQYF. The CDR3 nucleotides read TGTGCCAGTAGTGAAACAGGGAGCTCAGGGGGAAACATTCAGTACTTC. This chain connects TRBV19 to TRBJ2-4; 7 bases match TRBD1. With V trimmed by 5 bases and J by 6 bases, 13 bases remained unmatched. Germline V lookup: CDR1 LNHDA, CDR2 SQIVND (reference sequence). There are 16 residues in the CDR3.

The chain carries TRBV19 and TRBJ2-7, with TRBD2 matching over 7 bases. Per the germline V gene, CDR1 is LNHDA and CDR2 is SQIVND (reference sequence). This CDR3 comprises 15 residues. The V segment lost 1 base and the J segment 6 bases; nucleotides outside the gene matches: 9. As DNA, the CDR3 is TGTGCCAGTAGTATAGTTGGCCACACGGGGGGCGAGCAGTACTTC. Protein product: CASSIVGHTGGEQYF.

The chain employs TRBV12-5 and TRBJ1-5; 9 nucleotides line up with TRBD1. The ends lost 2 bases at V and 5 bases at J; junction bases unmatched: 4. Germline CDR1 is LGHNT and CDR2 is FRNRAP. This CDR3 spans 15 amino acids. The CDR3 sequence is CASGLFTGGDQPQHF. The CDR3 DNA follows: TGTGCTAGTGGTTTGTTTACAGGGGGCGATCAGCCCCAGCATTTT.